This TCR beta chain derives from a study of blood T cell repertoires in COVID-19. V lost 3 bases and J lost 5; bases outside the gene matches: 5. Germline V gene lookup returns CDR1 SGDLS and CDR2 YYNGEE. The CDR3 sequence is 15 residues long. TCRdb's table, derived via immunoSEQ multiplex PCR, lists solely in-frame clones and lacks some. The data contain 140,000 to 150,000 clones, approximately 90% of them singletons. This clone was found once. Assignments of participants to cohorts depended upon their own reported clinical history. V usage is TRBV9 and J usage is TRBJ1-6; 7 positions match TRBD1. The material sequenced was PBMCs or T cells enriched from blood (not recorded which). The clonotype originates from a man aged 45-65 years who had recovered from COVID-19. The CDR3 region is CASSAPGTDNSPLHF. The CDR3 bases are TGTGCCAGCAGCGCCCCCGGGACAGATAATTCACCCCTCCACTTT.